Listed here are 14 T cell receptor beta chains from one sample, sequenced in a study of Ad26.COV2.S vaccination and SARS-CoV-2 variants. Data came from immunoSEQ multiplex PCR; TCRdb stores just in-frame clones and leaves some out. The sample includes around 300,000 clones, roughly nine tenths of them seen just once. Specified treatment: about 20 received Ad26.COV2.S at low or high dose, single or two shots; 5 received placebo; per-sample allocation not given. Specimen acquisition occurred on day 63 following the initial vaccine or placebo injection. Specimen: peripheral blood, collected in a trial of Ad26.COV2.S vaccine versus placebo. The receptors derive from a person between 18 and 60 years old who received the Ad26.COV2.S COVID-19 vaccine or a placebo.

The chain links TRBV19 to TRBJ1-5; D remains unclear. Germline V CDR1 and CDR2: LNHDA, SQIVND (reference sequence). Trimming pared 6 bases from V and 4 bases from J, leaving 7 bases between. CDR3 length equals 12 residues. The CDR3 spells CASRGSNQPQHF. In nucleotides, the CDR3 is TGTGCCAGTAGAGGGTCTAATCAGCCCCAGCATTTT.

The CDR3 coding sequence is TGCGCCAGCAGCTCGAGGACGGGAAACACAGATACGCAGTATTTT. This translates into CASSSRTGNTDTQYF. The V gene is TRBV5-1, the J gene TRBJ2-3; D may be TRBD2 (5 bases). In germline, CDR1 is SGHRS, CDR2 YFSETQ. This CDR3 spans 15 amino acids. Trimming stripped 3 bases from V and 2 bases from J, with 13 bases between.

The chain recombines TRBV18 with TRBJ1-1; D unresolved. The CDR3 runs 15 residues. Germline V gene data show CDR1 as KGHSH and CDR2 as LQKENI. The V gene lost 8 bases and the J gene lost 8 bases, with 24 bases spanning the gap. The CDR3 DNA reads TGTGCCAGCCGTCCAACGGGGTATCAGCTATCCGAAGCTTTCTTT. It encodes CASRPTGYQLSEAFF.

This clone has just a few counts. The chain is built from TRBV6-2 or TRBV6-3 and TRBJ1-2; D unresolved. Trimming left V 2 bases short and J 0 bases short, with 4 bases between. CDR1 is MNHEY, CDR2 SVGEGT, per germline. CDR3 size: 13 residues. The CDR3 DNA reads TGTGCCAGCAGTTACATAACTAACTATGGCTACACCTTC. Translating it yields CASSYITNYGYTF.

J is TRBJ1-1 and V is TRBV5-1; the match to TRBD1 covers 8 bases. This CDR3 has 13 residues. Germline CDR1 is SGHRS and CDR2 is YFSETQ. The V segment lost 4 bases and the J segment 4 bases; nucleotides outside the gene matches: 3. The CDR3 bases are TGCGCCAGCAGCACGGACAGGGCCACTGAAGCTTTCTTT. This codes for CASSTDRATEAFF.

The chain has TRBV29-1 and TRBJ1-1, with 9 bases fitting TRBD1. Per germline, CDR1 SQVTM and CDR2 ANQGSEA. Trimming at V came to 6 bases and at J to 5 bases, leaving 10 bases not matched to a gene. This CDR3 has 14 residues. The CDR3 is CSVYRDRVITEAFF. In nucleotides, the CDR3 is TGCAGCGTATACCGGGACAGGGTAATAACTGAAGCTTTCTTT.

DNA of the CDR3: TGTGCCAGCGCTACGCGGTGGGGACCCGGGGAGCTGTTTTTT. Its protein product is CASATRWGPGELFF. The chain recombines TRBV28 with TRBJ2-2; D might be TRBD1 or TRBD2, each matching 5 bases. The CDR3 has 14 amino acids. Deletions cut 8 bases from V and 6 bases from J, with 16 bases between. CDR1 MDHEN and CDR2 SYDVKM come from the germline V gene.

The CDR3 DNA follows: TGTGCCAGCAGCCTAGGGACTAGCGGGAAGGGCCCAGATACGCAGTATTTT. This sequence encodes CASSLGTSGKGPDTQYF. The genes are TRBV5-4 and TRBJ2-3; TRBD2 aligns across 13 bases. CDR1 SGHNT and CDR2 YYREEE come from the germline V gene (reference sequence). The CDR3 contains 17 residues. The V and J ends lost 4 bases and 4 bases, in that order; junction bases with no gene match: 9.

This clone was observed a single time. The chain recombines TRBV28 with TRBJ1-5, with TRBD1 matching over 9 bases. The CDR3 is made up of 15 amino acids. Germline V gene data show CDR1 as MDHEN and CDR2 as SYDVKM. J gave up 6 bases and V 3 bases, and 6 bases lay outside the gene matches. Here the CDR3 reads CASSFLGTGLQPQHF. CDR3 DNA: TGTGCCAGCAGTTTCCTTGGGACAGGGCTTCAGCCCCAGCATTTT.

This clone showed up just once. The rearrangement uses TRBV19 and TRBJ2-1; D not resolved. Trimming pared 1 base from V and 3 bases from J, leaving 4 bases between. CDR3 length: 13 amino acids. Germline CDR1 reads LNHDA; CDR2 reads SQIVND (reference sequence). In DNA, the CDR3 is TGTGCCAGTAGTATAGTAGTCTACAATGAGCAGTTCTTC. Amino acids: CASSIVVYNEQFF.

The rearrangement links TRBV6-5 to TRBJ2-7; the D is unclear. This CDR3 comprises 11 residues. V lost 5 bases and J 3 bases, leaving 5 bases between the germline ends. CDR1 MNHEY and CDR2 SVGAGI come from the germline V gene. The CDR3 coding sequence is TGTGCCAGCAGTCGAGACTACGAGCAGTACTTC. Translated, it gives CASSRDYEQYF.

V and J are TRBV7-2 and TRBJ2-1; no definite D call. The CDR3 is 12 residues long. The germline gives CDR1 SGHTA, CDR2 FQGNSA. The V end lost 5 bases, the J end lost 6 bases, and 8 bases lay between the germline ends. The CDR3 region has the DNA TGTGCCAGCAGCCACTACAGCAATGAGCAGTTCTTC. Residues: CASSHYSNEQFF.

The J gene is TRBJ2-3, the V gene TRBV18; D may be TRBD1 (6 bases). Germline-derived CDR1 and CDR2 are KGHSH and LQKENI. CDR3 size: 18 residues. V was pared by 0 bases and J by 4 bases, with 20 bases between. The CDR3 DNA is TGTGCCAGCTCACCACCTCCCGGGACACGACCCGGGGCAGATACGCAGTATTTT. Translating gives CASSPPPGTRPGADTQYF.

The rearrangement joins TRBV4-3 to TRBJ1-3; the D gene is possibly TRBD1 (5 bases). The germline V and J ends were trimmed by 0 bases and 11 bases, with 14 bases remaining between them. Germline V gene sequence: CDR1 LGHNA, CDR2 YSLEER. CDR3 length equals 14 residues. The CDR3 loop is CASSQDIQGLAIYF. The CDR3 DNA sequence: TGCGCCAGCAGCCAAGATATCCAGGGTCTGGCCATATATTTT.